These T cell receptor beta chains were read from a single sample in a study of cytomegalovirus exposure and HLA in healthy donors. Profiled with immunoSEQ multiplex PCR; TCRdb holds only in-frame clones, not every one. This table holds approximately 280,000 clones, more than 75% found once. The sequencing input was PBMCs. These receptors were obtained from a young woman in good health and CMV-seronegative. The CDR3 runs from the conserved cysteine through the conserved F or W. Each record gives: clone size, J gene, V gene, CDR3 protein. The size entry is marked missing in some rows and otherwise reads once, few, many or a size class.

size: few
J: TRBJ1-4
V: TRBV20-1
CDR3: CSAMEGEKLFF

size: .
J: TRBJ2-7
V: TRBV5-4
CDR3: CASSIKRDAYEQYF

size: .
J: TRBJ1-5
V: TRBV6-1
CDR3: CASSERPAQTRGQPQHF

size: .
J: TRBJ1-5
V: TRBV7-8
CDR3: CASSSWTGGEQPQHF

size: .
J: TRBJ2-1
V: TRBV4-3
CDR3: CASSQVASSYNEQFF

size: .
J: TRBJ2-1
V: TRBV29-1
CDR3: CSAYSNEQFF

size: .
J: TRBJ2-2
V: TRBV10-2
CDR3: CASSDNSARRPSTGELFF

size: .
J: TRBJ2-3
V: TRBV27
CDR3: CASSRPGLPDTQYF

size: .
J: TRBJ1-2
V: TRBV28
CDR3: CASSLGQLLLSYGYTF

size: .
J: TRBJ2-3
V: TRBV5-6
CDR3: CASSFSSGALDF

size: .
J: TRBJ2-7
V: TRBV5-1
CDR3: CASSLSMTSEQYF

size: .
J: TRBJ2-7
V: TRBV30
CDR3: CAWSGQGARQQYF

size: .
J: TRBJ1-2
V: TRBV28
CDR3: CASSLFLQGNGYTF

size: .
J: TRBJ1-2
V: TRBV28
CDR3: CASSWPPGTGGNYGYTF

size: .
J: TRBJ1-1
V: TRBV9
CDR3: CASSVDEVTEAFF

size: once
J: TRBJ2-7
V: TRBV5-1
CDR3: CASSLATLAGPSSGSYEQYF

size: .
J: TRBJ2-7
V: TRBV10-3
CDR3: CAISESSVTYEQYF

size: .
J: TRBJ2-1
V: TRBV14
CDR3: CATNSLLATEQFF

size: few
J: TRBJ2-7
V: TRBV6-1
CDR3: CASLWQGLFDEQYF

size: .
J: TRBJ2-7
V: TRBV7-2
CDR3: CASSPNGGLAYEQYF

size: .
J: TRBJ1-4
V: TRBV19
CDR3: CASARQSTNEKLFF

size: .
J: TRBJ1-1
V: TRBV29-1
CDR3: CSVTKGGLNTEAFF

size: .
J: TRBJ2-2
V: TRBV7-9
CDR3: CASSPWTAFANTGELFF

size: .
J: TRBJ2-5
V: TRBV5-4
CDR3: CASRLRTSGQETQYF

size: .
J: TRBJ2-2
V: TRBV4-3
CDR3: CASSQGTSGQGAYTGELFF

size: .
J: TRBJ2-7
V: TRBV6-1
CDR3: CASRDRASYEQYF

size: .
J: TRBJ1-1
V: TRBV19
CDR3: CASSIVTENTEAFF

size: .
J: TRBJ2-3
V: TRBV7-9
CDR3: CASSVDKIYRTDTQYF

size: .
J: TRBJ1-5
V: TRBV7-3
CDR3: CASSHYLEAGERQPQHF

size: .
J: TRBJ2-7
V: TRBV6-1
CDR3: CASSEAGQRDQYF

size: few
J: TRBJ1-2
V: TRBV30
CDR3: CAWSPGDLRGGYTF

size: .
J: TRBJ1-1
V: TRBV27
CDR3: CASTGNRGGGWGTEAFF

size: once
J: TRBJ2-5
V: TRBV2
CDR3: CASSESQVQRETQYF

size: .
J: TRBJ2-2
V: TRBV9
CDR3: CASGGTGELFF

size: .
J: TRBJ2-1
V: TRBV11-3
CDR3: CASSLGHEQFF

size: .
J: TRBJ2-1
V: TRBV12-5
CDR3: CASGLPAGSGVMYEQFF

size: few
J: TRBJ1-1
V: TRBV2
CDR3: CAIGTGRLLTEAFF

size: few
J: TRBJ2-7
V: TRBV2
CDR3: CASSYLAGGINEQYF

size: once
J: TRBJ2-3
V: TRBV7-2
CDR3: CASSYGTSGSSGYF

size: .
J: TRBJ1-1
V: TRBV12-5
CDR3: CASALNREAFF

size: .
J: TRBJ2-1
V: TRBV9
CDR3: CASSVDLAGGPLCEQFF

size: .
J: TRBJ2-7
V: TRBV11-3
CDR3: CASSLGSGTYEQYF

size: .
J: TRBJ2-3
V: TRBV5-1
CDR3: CASSLAGGPTDTQYF

size: .
J: TRBJ2-7
V: TRBV27
CDR3: CASRDRLAGAYEQYF

size: .
J: TRBJ2-1
V: TRBV9
CDR3: CASSPQTSGFEFEQFF